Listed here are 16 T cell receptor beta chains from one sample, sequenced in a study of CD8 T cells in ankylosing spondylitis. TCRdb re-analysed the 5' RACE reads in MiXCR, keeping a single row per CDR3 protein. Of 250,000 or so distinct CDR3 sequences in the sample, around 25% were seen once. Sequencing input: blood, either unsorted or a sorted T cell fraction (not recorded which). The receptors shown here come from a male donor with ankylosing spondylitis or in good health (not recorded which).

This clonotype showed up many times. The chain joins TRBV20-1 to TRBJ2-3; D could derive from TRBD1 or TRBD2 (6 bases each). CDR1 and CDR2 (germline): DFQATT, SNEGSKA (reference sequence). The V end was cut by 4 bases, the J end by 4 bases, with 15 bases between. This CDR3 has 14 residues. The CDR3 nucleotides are TGCAGTGCTATAGGCTGGGGGGCCTCAGATACGCAGTATTTT. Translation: CSAIGWGASDTQYF.

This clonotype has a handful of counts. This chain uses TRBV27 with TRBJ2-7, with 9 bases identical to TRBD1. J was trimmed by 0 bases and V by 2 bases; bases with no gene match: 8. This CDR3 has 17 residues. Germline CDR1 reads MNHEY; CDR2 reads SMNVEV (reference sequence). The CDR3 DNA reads TGTGCCAGCAGTTTAGAGGGGGGGACAGGGCCCTCCTACGAGCAGTACTTC. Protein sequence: CASSLEGGTGPSYEQYF.

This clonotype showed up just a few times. CDR3 coding DNA: TGCAGCGAGGGACTGGGTGGGGGGACCCAGTACTTC. This sequence encodes CSEGLGGGTQYF. The chain joins TRBV20-1 to TRBJ2-5; D might be TRBD2 (6 bases). Germline V gene data show CDR1 as DFQATT and CDR2 as SNEGSKA (reference sequence). The CDR3 has 12 amino acids.

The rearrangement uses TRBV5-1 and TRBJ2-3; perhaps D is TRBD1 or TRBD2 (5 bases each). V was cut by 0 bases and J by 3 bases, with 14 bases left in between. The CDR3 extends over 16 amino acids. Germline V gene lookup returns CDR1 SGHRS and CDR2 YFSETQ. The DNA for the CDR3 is TGCGCCAGCAGCTTGGGGGACGGCGGTTTTACAGATACGCAGTATTTT. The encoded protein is CASSLGDGGFTDTQYF.

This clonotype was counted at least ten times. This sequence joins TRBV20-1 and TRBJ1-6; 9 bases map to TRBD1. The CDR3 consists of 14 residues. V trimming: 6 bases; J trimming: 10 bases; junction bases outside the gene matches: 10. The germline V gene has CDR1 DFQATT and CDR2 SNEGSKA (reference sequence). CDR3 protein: CSAQVTGGHSPLHF. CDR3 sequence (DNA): TGCAGTGCCCAGGTGACAGGGGGACACTCACCCCTCCACTTT.

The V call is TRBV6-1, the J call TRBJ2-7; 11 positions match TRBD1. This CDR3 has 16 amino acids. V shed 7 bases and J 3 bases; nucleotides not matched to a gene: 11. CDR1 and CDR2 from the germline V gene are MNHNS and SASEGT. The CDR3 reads CASIEAGGTGGYEQYF. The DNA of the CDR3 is TGTGCCAGCATCGAAGCAGGTGGGACAGGGGGCTACGAGCAGTACTTC.

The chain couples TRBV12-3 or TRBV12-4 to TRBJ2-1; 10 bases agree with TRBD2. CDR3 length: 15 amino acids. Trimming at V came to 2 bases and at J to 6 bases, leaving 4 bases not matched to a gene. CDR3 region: CASSLRLAGVNEQFF. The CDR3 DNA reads TGTGCCAGCAGTTTACGCCTAGCGGGGGTCAATGAGCAGTTCTTC.

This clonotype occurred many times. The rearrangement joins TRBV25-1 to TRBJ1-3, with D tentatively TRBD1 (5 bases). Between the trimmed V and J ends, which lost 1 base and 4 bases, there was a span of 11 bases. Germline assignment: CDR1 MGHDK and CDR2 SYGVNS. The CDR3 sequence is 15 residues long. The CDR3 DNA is TGTGCCAGCAGTGAATTTGGGGGAGACGGAAACACCATATATTTT. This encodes CASSEFGGDGNTIYF.

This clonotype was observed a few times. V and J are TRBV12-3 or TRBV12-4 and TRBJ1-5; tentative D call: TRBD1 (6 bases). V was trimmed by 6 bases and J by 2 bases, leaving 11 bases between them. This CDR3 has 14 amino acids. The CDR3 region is CASSTRQGNQPQHF. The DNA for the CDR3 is TGTGCCAGCAGCACCCGACAGGGCAATCAGCCCCAGCATTTT.

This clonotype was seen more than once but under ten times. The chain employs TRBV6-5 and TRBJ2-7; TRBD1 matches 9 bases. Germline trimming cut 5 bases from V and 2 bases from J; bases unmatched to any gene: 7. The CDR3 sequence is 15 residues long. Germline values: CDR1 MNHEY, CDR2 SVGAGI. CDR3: CASSIDRDRAYEQYF. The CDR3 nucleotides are TGTGCCAGCAGTATCGACCGGGACAGGGCCTACGAGCAGTACTTC.

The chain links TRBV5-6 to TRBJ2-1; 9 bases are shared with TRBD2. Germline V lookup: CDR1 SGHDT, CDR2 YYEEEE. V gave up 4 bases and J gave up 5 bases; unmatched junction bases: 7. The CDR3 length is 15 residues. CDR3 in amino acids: CASSPRGGTDNEQFF. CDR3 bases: TGTGCCAGCAGCCCGCGGGGGGGCACGGACAATGAGCAGTTCTTC.

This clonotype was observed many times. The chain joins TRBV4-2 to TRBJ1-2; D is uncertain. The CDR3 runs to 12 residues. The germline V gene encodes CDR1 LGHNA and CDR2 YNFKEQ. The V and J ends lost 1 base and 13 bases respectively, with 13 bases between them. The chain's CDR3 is CASSQGLSAATF. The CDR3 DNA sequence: TGTGCCAGCAGCCAAGGACTATCAGCCGCCACCTTC.

DNA for the CDR3: TGTGCCAGCAGTTACCCCACCCACCACCGGACTAGCGGGGGCCCCGAGCAGTACTTC. It translates to CASSYPTHHRTSGGPEQYF. This rearrangement joins TRBV6-5 to TRBJ2-7; TRBD2 matches at 13 bases. Looked up from germline, CDR1 is MNHEY and CDR2 is SVGAGI. The CDR3 is made up of 19 amino acids. The V and J ends lost 2 bases and 6 bases, in that order; junction bases with no gene match: 16.

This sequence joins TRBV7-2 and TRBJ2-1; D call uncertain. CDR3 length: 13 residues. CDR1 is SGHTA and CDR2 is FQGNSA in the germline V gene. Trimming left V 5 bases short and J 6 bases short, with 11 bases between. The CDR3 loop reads CASSRRLPNEQFF. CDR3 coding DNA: TGTGCCAGCAGCCGGCGTTTGCCCAATGAGCAGTTCTTC.

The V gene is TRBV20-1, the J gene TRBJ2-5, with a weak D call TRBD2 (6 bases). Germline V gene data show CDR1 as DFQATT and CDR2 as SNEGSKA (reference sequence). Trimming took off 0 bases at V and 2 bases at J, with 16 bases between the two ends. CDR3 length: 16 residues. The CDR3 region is CSARDRRAVLQETQYF. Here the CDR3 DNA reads TGCAGTGCTAGAGACCGGAGGGCAGTATTACAAGAGACCCAGTACTTC.

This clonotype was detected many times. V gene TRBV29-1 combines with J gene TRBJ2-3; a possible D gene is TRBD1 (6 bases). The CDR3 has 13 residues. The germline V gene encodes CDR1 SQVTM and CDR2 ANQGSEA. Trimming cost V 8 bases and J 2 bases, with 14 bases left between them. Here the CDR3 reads CSTRGNPTDTQYF. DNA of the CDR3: TGCAGCACCAGGGGTAACCCCACAGATACGCAGTATTTT.